This T cell receptor beta chain was profiled in a study of cytomegalovirus exposure and HLA in healthy donors (TCRdb year 2017). A note on the overall study: An earlier analysis of 587 of the donors reported 250 to 300 Gb of sequence data and 117 million unique TCR beta sequences from some 180 million T cells. Of the roughly 400 genotyped donors, 65% to 90% fell in the genetic ancestry cluster associated with self-reported Caucasian donors. Among about 400 genotyped donors of the cohort, an average of approximately 240,000 unique TCR beta nucleotide sequences was sequenced per donor, of which about 19% were non-productive. Using immunosequencing, the study profiled T cell repertoires from 500 to 800 subjects and related those repertoires to cytomegalovirus serostatus. All discovery cohort repertoires had been generated using a single sequencing platform. To predict cytomegalovirus infection status, the study brought together high-throughput TCR immunosequencing, statistical association of individual TCRs with disease status, and machine learning. An earlier analysis of 587 of the donors used high-throughput TCR beta sequencing to judge whether each TCR beta V gene segment behaved as functional or pseudogenic. Genome-wide SNP genotypes for about 65% of the roughly 700 donors were used in a later genetic analysis, which treated that subset as a discovery cohort. The aim of the study was to test whether cataloging public T cell receptors could identify signatures of past pathogen exposure. The number of typed donors differed by locus: roughly 629-640 for A, B, C, DRB1 and DQB1; 500 to 550 for DQA1; around 610 for DPA1; and around 470 for DPB1. In a later analysis, previously published TCR beta repertoires from roughly 710 donors were re-analyzed and high-resolution HLA genotyping was added so that TCR occurrence patterns could be studied. In addition to the first cohort of hundreds of subjects, a separate validation cohort of about 120 different subjects was used. About 280 gigabases of sequencing data and around 88 million unique TCR sequences made up an early release that covered 500 to 650 HLA-typed donors. Rather than drawing on any new phenotypic data, the later analysis identified candidate immune exposures from TCR beta sequences and the way those sequences occurred across donors. Alongside the repertoire data, information on donor age, sex, ethnicity and CMV serostatus was compiled. HLA typing included class I and class II loci at four-digit resolution. Several DR-DQ haplotypes were treated as single units for association and clustering because of strong linkage in the cohort. Study-wide conclusions, independent of this receptor: This cohort had only TCR beta chains sequenced, and the lack of alpha or paired-chain data limited which features could be detected. In an earlier analysis of approximately 600 of the donors, most TCR beta V segments were observed in productive rearrangements about 87% or about 30% of the time, broadly matching IMGT annotations. Most TCR sequences were observed very rarely across donors, whereas some public TCRs were present in many individuals. An association between a missense DCLRE1C variant and V-gene and J-gene trimming of TCR beta chains was found in a later genetic analysis and replicated in an independent cohort. When HLA alleles, especially DR and DQ, strongly co-occurred, attributing TCR associations to individual alleles was difficult. A group of highly shared sequence variants was considered likely to be a technical artifact of the sequencing pipeline. The only immune exposure information available for the cohort was CMV serostatus. Presence/absence analyses assumed roughly uniform sequencing depth across donors, an assumption that may not hold. The earlier analysis of 587 of the donors excluded about 16 rarely observed V segments, including chromosome 9 orphons, because counts were too low. In a later analysis, most CMV-associated TCR beta chains were found to appear HLA-restricted, with HLA associations seemingly driven largely by CMV exposure. Compared with equally common non-associated chains, HLA-associated TCR beta chains in a later analysis were more clonally expanded and had lower generation probabilities. Because HLA typing was missing for some donors at each locus, association tests included only the typed subset. The classifier was reported to diagnose cytomegalovirus status with high specificity and sensitivity in both the original cohort and the validation cohort. In a later analysis, several top co-occurrence clusters were reported to appear linked to parvovirus B19, influenza, CMV and Epstein-Barr virus. Correlated functional status among segregating V segments might reflect linkage disequilibrium, but an unknown experimental factor could not be ruled out. The 87-base-pair reads could not distinguish some IMGT-functional V segments, including TRBV6-2 and TRBV6-3, so those segments were excluded. A further reported finding was that TCR beta sequences accurately predicted the HLA-A and HLA-B alleles for most subjects in the first cohort. In a later analysis, the rate of TCR association differed among HLA loci, with DRB1 alleles having the most associated TCRs and HLA-C alleles having the fewest. At a false discovery rate of 0.05, a later analysis linked 15,000 to 20,000 TCR beta sequences to specific HLA alleles. A total of about 150 TCR beta chains were listed by the study as associated with cytomegalovirus. The authors suggested that the approach could potentially be extended to other disease states and immunological phenotypes. In vitro tests confirmed that a few of the cytomegalovirus-associated TCR beta chains recognize cytomegalovirus antigens. A later genetic analysis reported fewer N-insertions in productive TCRs among donors in an Asian-associated ancestry cluster than the roughly 700-donor mean.

Library preparation was by the immunoSEQ multiplex PCR assay. A mixture of 60 forward primers for TCR Vbeta segments and 13 reverse primers for TCR Jbeta segments was used in the multiplex PCR. The CDR3 region of rearranged TCR beta genes was amplified from genomic DNA with a multiplex PCR assay. On the Illumina HiSeq System, the amplified TCR beta libraries were sequenced as 87-base-pair reads. The authors' analysis ran thus. Across the 500 to 700 repertoires, a later analysis counted roughly 77 million unique TCR beta chains, 9.5 million to 12 million of which were shared by at least two donors. Raw reads were error-corrected and collapsed into unique sequences by a nearest-neighbor algorithm in which closely related sequences were merged to remove PCR and sequencing errors. V, D and J gene segments were assigned by aligning CDR3 sequences to IMGT reference sequences. For a sequence to be retained, a match of at least six nucleotides was required to both a V gene segment and a J gene segment. A rearrangement counted as productive if the CDR3 had no stop codons and remained in frame with V and J, and every other rearrangement counted as non-productive. Following IMGT convention, CDR3 was defined as the stretch from the second conserved V-encoded cysteine up to the conserved J-encoded phenylalanine. The earlier analysis of approximately 500 of the donors excluded sequences that lacked an unambiguous match to a single V gene segment. An earlier analysis of 587 of the donors classified V segments as functional when productive rearrangements were above 56.7% and as segregating when the standard deviation between donors was above 5%. A statistical classification framework was built for diagnosing cytomegalovirus status from the catalog of TCR beta chain sequences. In a later analysis, V and J genes were assigned by comparing TCR nucleotide sequences against IMGT/GENE-DB human TR gene sequences. Using the TCRdist pipeline, a later analysis assigned CDR3 sequences along with most-parsimonious VDJ recombination scenarios. In a later analysis, each TCR beta chain was defined by its CDR3 amino acid sequence together with its V-gene family, and reads without a unique V-gene family were excluded. In a later analysis, nearly 600 highly shared, low-generation-probability nucleotide sequences were removed to address suspected cross-contamination and a sequencing artifact. In a later analysis, a clonal expansion index for each public chain was calculated from normalized within-repertoire ranks of inferred template counts. In a later analysis, generation probabilities were computed with a VDJ recombination model fitted to out-of-frame rearrangements, and the resulting probabilities were checked against IGoR. Hypergeometric tests were used in a later analysis to score TCR-TCR, TCR-HLA and TCR-CMV co-occurrence, with a repertoire-size bias correction applied to the TCR pairs. A later analysis estimated false discovery rates by permuting HLA or CMV assignments 20 times. A later analysis grouped co-occurring TCRs with DBSCAN, adding TCRdist sequence similarity when clustering within HLA-allele-positive subsets. Repertoires with fewer than 30,000 or more than 120,000 public chains, plus five repertoires with anomalous nucleotide sharing, were excluded from co-occurrence clustering. This immuneACCESS table, as held by TCRdb, lists in-frame sequences with V and J called but not all clones. Of the missing ones, under half trace to an unresolved V gene in checked studies; the others have no known cause. V, J and clone size reflect that table, while D and trimming were determined from the DNA. The table for this sample lists 95,000 to 110,000 clones; roughly 82% of them were counted only once. The ten largest account for approximately 2.4% of the sample.

The germline V gene supplies CDR1 LGHNA and CDR2 YNFKEQ. At the junction V is shortened by 3 bases and J by 7 bases, with 13 bases in between. The CDR3 runs 14 amino acids, cysteine and phenylalanine included. The read is trimmed to its CDR3 DNA, 42 bases read in frame from base 1. This clone has a single count. Its cognate antigen has yet to be identified. Base quality data are lacking; no much larger clone is found one base away. The cohort was made up of approximately 670 healthy bone marrow donors. At the time of sampling, every cohort member was nominally healthy, though immune exposures that went unrecorded were likely present. The donor was CMV seropositive and was included in the group of 250 to 300 seropositive cohort members. A peripheral blood sample was provided by each donor, and peripheral blood mononuclear cells were used for TCR beta sequencing. The Qiagen DNeasy Blood Extraction Kit was used to extract genomic DNA from the blood cell samples.

Sequenced: PBMCs. This clonotype was obtained from a man aged 25-40 years in good health and CMV-seropositive. Recombination linked TRBV4-2 to TRBJ2-4; TRBD1 is perhaps the D gene, given 6 matching bases. The DNA is as follows: TGTGCCAGCAGCCATCCTGACCAGGGGAACATTCAGTACTTC. Its amino acids are CASSHPDQGNIQYF.